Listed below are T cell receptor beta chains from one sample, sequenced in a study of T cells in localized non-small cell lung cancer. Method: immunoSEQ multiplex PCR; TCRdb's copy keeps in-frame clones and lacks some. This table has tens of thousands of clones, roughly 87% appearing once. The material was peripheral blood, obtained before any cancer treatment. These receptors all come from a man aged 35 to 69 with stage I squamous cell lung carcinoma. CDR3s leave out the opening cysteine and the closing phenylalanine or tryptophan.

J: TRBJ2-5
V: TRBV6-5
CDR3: ASSRDRGKETQY

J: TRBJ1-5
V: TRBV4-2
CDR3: ASSQGDPSTYSNQPQH

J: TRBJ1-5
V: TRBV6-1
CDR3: ASSESGGRRQPQH

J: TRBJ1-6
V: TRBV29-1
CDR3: SVRQGAGNSPLH

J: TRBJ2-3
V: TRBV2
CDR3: ASSPRAGGTDTQY

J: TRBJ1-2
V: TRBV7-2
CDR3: ASSQDRGLNGYT

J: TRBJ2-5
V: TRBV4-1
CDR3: ASRKERGQDQETQY

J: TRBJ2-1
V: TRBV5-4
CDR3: ASSATGGSYNEQF

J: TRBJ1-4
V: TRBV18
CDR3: ASSPRLGEKLF

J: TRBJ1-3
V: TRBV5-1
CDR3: ASSLESPGHGNTIY

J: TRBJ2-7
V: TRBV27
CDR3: ASSEEGLGAYEQY

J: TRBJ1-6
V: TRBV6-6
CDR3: ASRRWNSPLH

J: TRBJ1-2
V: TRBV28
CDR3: ASTDGPQEANYGYT

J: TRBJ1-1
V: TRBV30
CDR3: AWSDPPGNTEAF

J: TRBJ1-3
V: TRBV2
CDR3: ASSVHSSGNTIY

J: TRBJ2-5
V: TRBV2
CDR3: APSRGTEETQY

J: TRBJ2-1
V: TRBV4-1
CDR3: ASSQIRAGGPYNEQF

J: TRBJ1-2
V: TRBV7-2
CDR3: ASSYSQGAYGYT

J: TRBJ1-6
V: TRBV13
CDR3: ASRFRGTGNSPLH

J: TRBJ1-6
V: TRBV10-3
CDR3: AISDGQGRDSPLH

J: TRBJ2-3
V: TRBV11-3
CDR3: ASSLSPLTDTQY

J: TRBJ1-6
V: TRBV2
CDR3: ASTGLPYNSPLH

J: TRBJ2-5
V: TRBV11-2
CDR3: ASSNRREGITQY

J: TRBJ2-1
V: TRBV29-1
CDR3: SVGQGYNEQF

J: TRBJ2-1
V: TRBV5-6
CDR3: ASSSGAAASEQF

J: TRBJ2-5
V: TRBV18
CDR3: ASSPPSRVLETQY

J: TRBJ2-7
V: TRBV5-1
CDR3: ASSLAGGASYEQY

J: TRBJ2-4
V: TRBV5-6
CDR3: ASSLATGLNIQY

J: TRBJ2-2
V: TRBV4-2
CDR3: ASSLDGLAGTRELF

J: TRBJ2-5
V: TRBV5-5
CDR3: ASSSGQGGETQY

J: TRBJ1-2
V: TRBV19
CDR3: ASSIDLFRANYGYT

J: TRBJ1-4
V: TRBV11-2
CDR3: ASSYRGEEKLF

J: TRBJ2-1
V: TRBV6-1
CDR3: ASSDGGLVRSEQF

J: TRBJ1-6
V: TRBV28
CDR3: ASSGSLGPLH

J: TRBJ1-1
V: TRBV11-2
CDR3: ASSLGVSLNTEAF

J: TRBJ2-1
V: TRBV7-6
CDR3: ASSSSGTAYNEQF

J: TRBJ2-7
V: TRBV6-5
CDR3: ASSYSGTGSYEQY

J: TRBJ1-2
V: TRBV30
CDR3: AWSEGGYGYT

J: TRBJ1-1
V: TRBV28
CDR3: ASSPPSGPEAF

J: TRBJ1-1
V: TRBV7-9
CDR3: ASSLLGTEAF

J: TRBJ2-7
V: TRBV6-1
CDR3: ASSDYGTTYDEQY

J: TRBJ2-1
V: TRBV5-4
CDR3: ASKTGGPYNEQF

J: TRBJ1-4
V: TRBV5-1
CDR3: ASSSSPGGLQNEKLF

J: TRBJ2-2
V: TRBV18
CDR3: ASSARENTGELF

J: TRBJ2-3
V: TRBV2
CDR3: ASSGFGTGGVDTQY

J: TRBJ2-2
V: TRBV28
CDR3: ASSPQGPGTELF

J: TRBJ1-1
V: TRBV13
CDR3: ASSLKWNTEAF

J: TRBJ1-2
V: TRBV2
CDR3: ASSEAPKNYGYT

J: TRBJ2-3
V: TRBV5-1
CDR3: ASSLTRTSGGLKSTDTQY

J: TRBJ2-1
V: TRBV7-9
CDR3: ASSLRGNEQF